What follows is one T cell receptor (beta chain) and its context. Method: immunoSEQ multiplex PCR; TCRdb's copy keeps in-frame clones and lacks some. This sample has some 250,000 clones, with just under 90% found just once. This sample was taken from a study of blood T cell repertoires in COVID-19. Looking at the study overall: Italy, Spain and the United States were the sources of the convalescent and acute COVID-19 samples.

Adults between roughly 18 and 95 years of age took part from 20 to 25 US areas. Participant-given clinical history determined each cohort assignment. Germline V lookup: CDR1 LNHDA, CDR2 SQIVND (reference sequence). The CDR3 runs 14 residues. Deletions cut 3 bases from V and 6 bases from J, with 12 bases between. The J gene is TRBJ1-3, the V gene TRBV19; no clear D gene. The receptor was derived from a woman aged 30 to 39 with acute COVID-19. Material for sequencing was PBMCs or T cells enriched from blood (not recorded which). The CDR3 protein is CASSMSWPLNTIYF. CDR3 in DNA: TGTGCCAGTAGTATGTCATGGCCATTAAACACCATATATTTT.